The 21 T cell receptor beta chains presented below share a single source sample, sequenced in a study of radiation and T cells in renal cell carcinoma (TCRdb year 2020). The sample's time point label, in plain terms: blood 4 weeks post-SBRT, at nephrectomy. Explained via the paper, the treatment or condition label denotes: 15 Gy SBRT to primary tumor, nephrectomy 4 weeks later. Libraries came from the immunoSEQ multiplex PCR assay. The source is immuneACCESS, and TCRdb retained only in-frame sequences with V and J called. Part of the clones is not carried over; for the studies checked, unresolved V genes explain less than half of this, and the remainder is unexplained. Recorded for this sample are 130,000 to 150,000 clones; 86% of them occurred a single time. Roughly 17% of the sample is held by the ten biggest clonotypes. Sample: blood, taken from a patient whose treatment included radiotherapy and nephrectomy. These receptors all come from a woman in her 50s with renal cell carcinoma.

This chain links TRBV19 with TRBJ2-6; 7 bases agree with TRBD1. CDR1 and CDR2 from the germline V gene are LNHDA and SQIVND (reference sequence). The V and J ends lost 0 bases and 3 bases, in that order; junction bases with no gene match: 2. The CDR3 runs 16 residues. As DNA, the CDR3 is TGTGCCAGTAGTATAGAGACAGGGCATGGGGCCAACGTCCTGACTTTC. Encoded protein: CASSIETGHGANVLTF.

The genes are TRBV29-1 and TRBJ2-6; a weak D match, TRBD1 (6 bases). Germline CDR1 reads SQVTM; CDR2 reads ANQGSEA. The V end lost 6 bases, the J end lost 0 bases, and 12 bases lay between the germline ends. This CDR3 contains 15 residues. The CDR3 nucleotides are TGCAGCGTAGGTGACAGGCGCTCTGGGGCCAACGTCCTGACTTTC. This gives the protein CSVGDRRSGANVLTF.

The chain links TRBV4-3 to TRBJ2-2, with TRBD2 as a possible D gene (6 bases). The length of the CDR3 is 16 residues. V lost 1 base to trimming and J lost 0 bases, with 9 bases between them. CDR1 is LGHNA and CDR2 is YSLEER in the germline V gene. The CDR3 spells CASSQVRLANTGELFF. The CDR3, as DNA: TGCGCCAGCAGCCAAGTTAGACTAGCGAACACCGGGGAGCTGTTTTTT.

The chain couples TRBV29-1 to TRBJ2-7; weak D call: TRBD2 (6 bases). Germline V CDR1 and CDR2: SQVTM, ANQGSEA. Trimming removed 7 bases at V and 3 bases at J, with 10 bases between. The CDR3 has 11 residues. CDR3 DNA: TGCAGCGGTGGGGAGGACTACGAGCAGTACTTC. It translates to CSGGEDYEQYF.

In its sample, this clone was seen once. The rearrangement joins TRBV18 to TRBJ1-1, with a tentative D call TRBD1 (6 bases). Germline values: CDR1 KGHSH, CDR2 LQKENI. CDR3 size: 17 residues. The germline V and J ends were trimmed by 3 bases and 3 bases, with 20 bases remaining between them. The chain's CDR3 is CASSPGRGGGEYTEAFF. As DNA, the CDR3 is TGTGCCAGCTCACCTGGCCGGGGCGGGGGCGAGTACACTGAAGCTTTCTTT.

The gene calls are TRBV10-1 and TRBJ2-7, with D unclear. V was trimmed by 4 bases and J by 7 bases, leaving 14 bases between them. This CDR3 comprises 13 residues. The germline V gene has CDR1 WNHNN and CDR2 SYGVQD (reference sequence). The CDR3 bases are TGCGCCAGCAGTGCGAATGCCATTGGGGAGCAGTACTTC. Protein sequence: CASSANAIGEQYF.

The chain recombines TRBV27 with TRBJ2-3; TRBD2 matches 9 bases. The CDR3 runs to 16 residues. CDR1 is MNHEY, CDR2 SMNVEV, per germline (reference sequence). After removal of 8 bases from V and 1 base from J, the junction contained 10 bases not matched to a gene. The CDR3 sequence: CASQGRGGAGTDTQYF. The CDR3 nucleotides read TGTGCCAGCCAGGGGCGCGGGGGGGCGGGCACAGATACGCAGTATTTT.

This chain uses TRBV5-4 with TRBJ1-1, with D tentatively TRBD1 (5 bases). The CDR3 is made up of 12 amino acids. Germline V gives CDR1 SGHNT, CDR2 YYREEE (reference sequence). The V gene lost 9 bases and the J gene lost 1 base, with 10 bases spanning the gap. The CDR3 DNA follows: TGTGCCAACGGAGGGGCGAACACTGAAGCTTTCTTT. It yields the protein CANGGANTEAFF.

The rearrangement links TRBV18 to TRBJ1-2; D might be TRBD1 (5 bases). The germline V gene has CDR1 KGHSH and CDR2 LQKENI. V lost 5 bases and J 4 bases, leaving 17 bases between the germline ends. The CDR3 loop spans 15 amino acids. CDR3 sequence: CASSESGRGSYGYTF. DNA for the CDR3: TGTGCCAGCTCAGAGTCTGGAAGGGGTAGCTATGGCTACACCTTC.

The chain recombines TRBV5-1 with TRBJ2-2; TRBD1 matches 7 bases. Germline V gives CDR1 SGHRS, CDR2 YFSETQ. Trimming took 0 bases from V and 5 from J; bases not matched to a gene: 4. The CDR3 loop spans 15 amino acids. The CDR3 bases are TGCGCCAGCAGCTTGGCGGCAGGGGGAACCGGGGAGCTGTTTTTT. Protein product: CASSLAAGGTGELFF.

This clone was detected ten times or more. This CDR3 reads CASSPGTGRYEQYF. The CDR3 nucleotides are TGTGCCAGTAGTCCCGGGACAGGGAGATACGAGCAGTACTTC. The genes are TRBV19 and TRBJ2-7; 9 positions agree with TRBD1. Per the germline V gene, CDR1 is LNHDA and CDR2 is SQIVND (reference sequence). The CDR3 contains 14 residues. V was clipped by 5 bases and J by 4 bases; unmatched bases: 6.

The chain joins TRBV7-8 to TRBJ1-2; 7 bases align to TRBD1. The junction had 8 bases not matched to a gene; V was cut back by 1 base and J by 6 bases. The CDR3 consists of 15 residues. The germline gives CDR1 SGHVS, CDR2 FQNEAQ. The CDR3 sequence: CASSLGGGGGDGYTF. The CDR3 nucleotides are TGTGCCAGCAGCTTAGGAGGGGGCGGGGGTGATGGCTACACCTTC.

The CDR3 loop is CASSQTEREAQYF. In DNA form, the CDR3 reads TGCGCCAGCAGCCAAACCGAGCGGGAGGCGCAGTATTTT. The chain joins TRBV4-1 to TRBJ2-3; the match to TRBD2 covers 9 bases. With V trimmed by 2 bases and J by 10 bases, 4 bases remained unmatched. Germline V gene lookup returns CDR1 MGHRA and CDR2 YSYEKL. The CDR3 is 13 residues long.

This sequence joins TRBV19 and TRBJ1-2; D gene unclear. There are 13 residues in the CDR3. V was shortened by 1 base and J by 4 bases, with 7 bases between the two germline ends. CDR1 and CDR2 from the germline V gene are LNHDA and SQIVND (reference sequence). CDR3 in amino acids: CASSIAALYGYTF. As DNA, the CDR3 is TGTGCCAGTAGTATAGCAGCCCTCTATGGCTACACCTTC.

This chain joins TRBV7-2 and TRBJ2-2; a possible D gene is TRBD1 (6 bases). V lost 6 bases and J lost 4, with 15 bases in between. Germline V gene sequence: CDR1 SGHTA, CDR2 FQGNSA. This CDR3 comprises 15 residues. The CDR3 protein is CASSSNTGRTGELFF. The CDR3 DNA follows: TGTGCCAGCAGTTCAAACACAGGGCGCACCGGGGAGCTGTTTTTT.

This rearrangement joins TRBV6-5 to TRBJ2-2, with D uncertain. Looked up from germline, CDR1 is MNHEY and CDR2 is SVGAGI. This CDR3 comprises 12 residues. Between the trimmed V and J ends, which lost 7 bases and 3 bases, there was a span of 6 bases. The CDR3 protein is CASTQDTGELFF. CDR3 bases: TGTGCCAGCACCCAAGACACCGGGGAGCTGTTTTTT.

This clone has more than one count but fewer than ten. The junction and the germline gene differ at one end; a read error may be behind it. The chain employs TRBV7-9 and TRBJ1-4; tentatively, D is TRBD1 (5 bases). The CDR3 loop spans 15 amino acids. Per the germline V gene, CDR1 is SEHNR and CDR2 is FQNEAQ (reference sequence). For the CDR3, the DNA is TGTGCCAGCAGCATAGCCGGGACTATCAATGAAAAACTGTTTTTT. This encodes CASSIAGTINEKLFF.

This clone turned up a few times. The rearrangement links TRBV28 to TRBJ2-7; a possible D gene is TRBD1 (7 bases). The CDR3 is 15 amino acids. Germline loops: CDR1 MDHEN, CDR2 SYDVKM. V dropped 8 bases and J dropped 0 bases, with 17 bases sitting between them. The DNA for the CDR3 is TGTGCCAGCTCGACTAGGCACAGGGGCTCCTACGAGCAGTACTTC. It encodes CASSTRHRGSYEQYF.

There are a few counts of this clone. This chain uses TRBV20-1 with TRBJ1-1; no clear D gene. Germline assignment: CDR1 DFQATT and CDR2 SNEGSKA (reference sequence). V gave up 8 bases and J gave up 1 base, with 8 bases separating them. CDR3 length: 11 residues. CDR3 sequence: CSTAGNTEAFF. The CDR3 bases are TGCAGTACTGCTGGGAACACTGAAGCTTTCTTT.

This clone has just one count. This sequence joins TRBV9 and TRBJ1-3; D gene unclear. The germline CDR1 and CDR2 sequences are SGDLS and YYNGEE. The CDR3 contains 15 residues. Trimming took off 4 bases at V and 4 bases at J, with 15 bases between the two ends. This CDR3 is CASSPGRVAGNTIYF. CDR3 in DNA: TGTGCCAGCAGCCCCGGACGGGTTGCAGGAAACACCATATATTTT.

Written as DNA, the CDR3 is TGTGCCAGCAGCGTAGACAGCGGGAGTTTGTACAATGAGCAGTTCTTC. Translation: CASSVDSGSLYNEQFF. V and J are TRBV9 and TRBJ2-1; 8 bases are shared with TRBD2. CDR1 and CDR2 (germline): SGDLS, YYNGEE. This CDR3 is 16 amino acids long. The J segment lost 4 bases and the V segment lost 0 bases, leaving 6 bases of the junction unmatched.